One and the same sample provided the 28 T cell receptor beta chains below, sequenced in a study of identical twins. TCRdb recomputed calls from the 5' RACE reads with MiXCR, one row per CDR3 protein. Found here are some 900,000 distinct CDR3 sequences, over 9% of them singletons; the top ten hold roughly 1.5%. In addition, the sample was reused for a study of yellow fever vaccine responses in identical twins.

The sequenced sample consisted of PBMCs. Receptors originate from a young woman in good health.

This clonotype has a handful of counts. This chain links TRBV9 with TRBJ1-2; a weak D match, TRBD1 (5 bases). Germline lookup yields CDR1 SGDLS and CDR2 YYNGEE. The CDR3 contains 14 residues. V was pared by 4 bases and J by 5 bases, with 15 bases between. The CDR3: CASSQTQGGYGYTF. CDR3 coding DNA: TGTGCCAGCAGCCAAACGCAGGGAGGGTATGGCTACACCTTC.

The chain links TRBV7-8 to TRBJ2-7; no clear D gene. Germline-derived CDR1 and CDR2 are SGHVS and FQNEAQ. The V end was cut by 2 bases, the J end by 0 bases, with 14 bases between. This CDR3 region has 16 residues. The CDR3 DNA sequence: TGTGCCAGCAGCTTAAGTCTACCGAGTAGCTCCTACGAGCAGTACTTC. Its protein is CASSLSLPSSSYEQYF.

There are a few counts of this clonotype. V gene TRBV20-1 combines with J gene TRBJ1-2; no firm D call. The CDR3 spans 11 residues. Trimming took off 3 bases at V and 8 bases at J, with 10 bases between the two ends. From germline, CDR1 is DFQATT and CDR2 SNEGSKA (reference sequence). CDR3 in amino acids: CSASPLGGYTF. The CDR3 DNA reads TGCAGTGCTAGTCCCCTGGGGGGCTACACCTTC.

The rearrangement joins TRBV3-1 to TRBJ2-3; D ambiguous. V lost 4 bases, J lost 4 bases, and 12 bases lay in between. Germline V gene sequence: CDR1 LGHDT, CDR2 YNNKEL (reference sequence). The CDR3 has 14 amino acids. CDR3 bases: TGTGCCAGCAGCCGCAGTAATACCCCAGATACGCAGTATTTT. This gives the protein CASSRSNTPDTQYF.

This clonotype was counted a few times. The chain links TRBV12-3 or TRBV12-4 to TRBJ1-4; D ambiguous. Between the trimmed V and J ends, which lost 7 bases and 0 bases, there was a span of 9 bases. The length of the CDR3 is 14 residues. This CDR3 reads CASTQRATNEKLFF. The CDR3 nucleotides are TGTGCCAGCACACAACGGGCAACTAATGAAAAACTGTTTTTT.

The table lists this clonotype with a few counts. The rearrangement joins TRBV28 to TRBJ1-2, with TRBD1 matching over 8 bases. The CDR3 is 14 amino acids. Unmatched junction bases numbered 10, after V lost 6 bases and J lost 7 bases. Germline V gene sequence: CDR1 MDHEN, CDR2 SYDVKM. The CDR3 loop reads CASRPSTGVGGYTF. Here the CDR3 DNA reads TGTGCCAGCAGACCCTCGACAGGGGTCGGTGGCTACACCTTC.

CDR3 sequence reads: CASSPSGPNTEAFF. Written as DNA, the CDR3 is TGTGCCAGCTCACCATCGGGGCCGAACACTGAAGCTTTCTTT. This chain links TRBV18 with TRBJ1-1, with D possibly TRBD1 on 5 matching bases. CDR3 length: 14 residues. CDR1 is KGHSH, CDR2 LQKENI, per germline. Trimming shortened V by 2 bases and J by 1 base, and 8 bases separated the two germline ends. Combining the CDR3 with reference TRBV18 and TRBJ1-1 gives the whole variable domain NAGVMQNPRHLVRRRGQEARLRCSPMKGHSHVYWYRQLPEEGLKFMVYLQKENIIDESGMPKERFSAEFPKEGPSILRIQQVVRGDSAAYFCASSPSGPNTEAFFGQGTRLTVV.

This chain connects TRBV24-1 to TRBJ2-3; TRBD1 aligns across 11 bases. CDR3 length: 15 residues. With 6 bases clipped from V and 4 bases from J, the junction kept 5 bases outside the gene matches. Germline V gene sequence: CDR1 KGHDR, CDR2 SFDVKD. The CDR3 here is CATSQTGQGADTQYF. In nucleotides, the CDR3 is TGTGCCACCAGTCAAACGGGACAGGGGGCAGATACGCAGTATTTT.

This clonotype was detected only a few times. The CDR3 nucleotides read TGCAGTGCTAGAGAGACATTACAAGAGACCCAGTACTTC. Translating gives CSARETLQETQYF. This rearrangement joins TRBV20-1 to TRBJ2-5; no firm D call. With 0 bases removed from V and 2 bases from J, the gap between germline ends came to 7 bases. The CDR3 has 13 amino acids. Germline V CDR1 and CDR2: DFQATT, SNEGSKA (reference sequence).

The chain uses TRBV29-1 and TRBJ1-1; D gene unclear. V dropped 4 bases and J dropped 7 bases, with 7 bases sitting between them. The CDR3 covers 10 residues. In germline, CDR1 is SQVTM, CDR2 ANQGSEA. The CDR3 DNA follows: TGCAGCGTTGGATCACTTGAAGCTTTCTTT. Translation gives CSVGSLEAFF.

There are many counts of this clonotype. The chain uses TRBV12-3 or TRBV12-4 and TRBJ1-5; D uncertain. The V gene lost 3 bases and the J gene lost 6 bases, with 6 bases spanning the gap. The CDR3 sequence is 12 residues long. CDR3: CASSLVAQPQHF. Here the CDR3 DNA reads TGTGCCAGCAGTTTGGTTGCTCAGCCCCAGCATTTT.

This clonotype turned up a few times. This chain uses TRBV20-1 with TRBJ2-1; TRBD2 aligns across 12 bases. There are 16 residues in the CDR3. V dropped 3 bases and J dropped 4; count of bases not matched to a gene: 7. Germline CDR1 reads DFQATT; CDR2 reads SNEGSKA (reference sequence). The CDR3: CSASRRTSGIYNEQFF. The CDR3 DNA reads TGCAGTGCTAGCCGCAGGACTAGCGGGATATACAATGAGCAGTTCTTC.

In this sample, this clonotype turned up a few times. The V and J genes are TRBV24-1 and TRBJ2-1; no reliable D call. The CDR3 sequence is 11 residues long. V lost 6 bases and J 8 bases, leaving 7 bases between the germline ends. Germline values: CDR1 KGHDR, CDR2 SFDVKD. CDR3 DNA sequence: TGTGCCACCAGTCCACCTTATGAGCAGTTCTTC. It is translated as CATSPPYEQFF.

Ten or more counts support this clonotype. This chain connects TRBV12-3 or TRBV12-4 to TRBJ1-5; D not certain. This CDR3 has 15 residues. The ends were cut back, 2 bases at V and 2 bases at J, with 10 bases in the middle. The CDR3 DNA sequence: TGTGCCAGCAGTTTATTTCGTCGGGGCAATCAGCCCCAGCATTTT. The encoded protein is CASSLFRRGNQPQHF.

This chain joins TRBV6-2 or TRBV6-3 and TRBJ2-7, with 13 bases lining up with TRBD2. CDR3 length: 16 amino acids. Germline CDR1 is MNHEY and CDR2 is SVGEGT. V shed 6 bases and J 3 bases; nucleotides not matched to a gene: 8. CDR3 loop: CASSLVGLAGNYEQYF. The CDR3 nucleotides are TGTGCCAGCAGCCTCGTGGGACTAGCGGGAAACTACGAGCAGTACTTC.

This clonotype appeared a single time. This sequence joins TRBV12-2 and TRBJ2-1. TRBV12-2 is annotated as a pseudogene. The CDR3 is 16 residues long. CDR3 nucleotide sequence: TGTGCAAGTCGCTCCCTTAGTGTTTGCCCCTACAATGAGCAGTTCTTC. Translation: CASRSLSVCPYNEQFF.

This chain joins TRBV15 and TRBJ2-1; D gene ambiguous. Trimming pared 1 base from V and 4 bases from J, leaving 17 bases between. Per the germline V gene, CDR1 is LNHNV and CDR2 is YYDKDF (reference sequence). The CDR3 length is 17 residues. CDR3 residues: CATSRVGYVVGYNEQFF. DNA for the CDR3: TGTGCCACCAGCAGAGTCGGATATGTAGTTGGTTACAATGAGCAGTTCTTC.

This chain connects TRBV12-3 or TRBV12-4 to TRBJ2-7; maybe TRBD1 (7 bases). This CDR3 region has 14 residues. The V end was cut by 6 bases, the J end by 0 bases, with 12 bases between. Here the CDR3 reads CASSRGTVSYEQYF. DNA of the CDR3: TGTGCCAGCAGCCGCGGGACAGTCTCCTACGAGCAGTACTTC.

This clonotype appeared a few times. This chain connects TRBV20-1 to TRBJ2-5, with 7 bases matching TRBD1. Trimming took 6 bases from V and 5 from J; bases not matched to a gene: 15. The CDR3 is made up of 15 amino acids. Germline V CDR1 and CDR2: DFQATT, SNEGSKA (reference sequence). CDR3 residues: CSAEAARGHKETQYF. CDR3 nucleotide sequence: TGCAGTGCCGAAGCCGCTAGGGGGCACAAGGAGACCCAGTACTTC.

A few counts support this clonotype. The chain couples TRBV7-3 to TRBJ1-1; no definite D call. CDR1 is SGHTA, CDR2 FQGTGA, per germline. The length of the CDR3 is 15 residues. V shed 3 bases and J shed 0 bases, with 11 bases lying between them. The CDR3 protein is CASSLGLAVNTEAFF. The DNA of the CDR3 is TGTGCCAGCAGCTTGGGTTTGGCCGTGAACACTGAAGCTTTCTTT.

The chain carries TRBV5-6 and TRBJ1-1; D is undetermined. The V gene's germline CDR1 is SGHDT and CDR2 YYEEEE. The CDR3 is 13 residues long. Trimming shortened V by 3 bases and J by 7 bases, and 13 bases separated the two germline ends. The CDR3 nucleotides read TGTGCCAGCAGCTACCCGGAGGGAGGTGAAGCTTTCTTT. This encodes CASSYPEGGEAFF.

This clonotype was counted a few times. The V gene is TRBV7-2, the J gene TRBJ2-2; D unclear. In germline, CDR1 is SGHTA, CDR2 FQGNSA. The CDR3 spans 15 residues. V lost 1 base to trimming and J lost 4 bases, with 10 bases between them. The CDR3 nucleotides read TGTGCCAGCAGCTTAGGATTTACGGGCACCGGGGAGCTGTTTTTT. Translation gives CASSLGFTGTGELFF. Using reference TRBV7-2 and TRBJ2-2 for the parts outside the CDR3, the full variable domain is GAGVSQSPSNKVTEKGKDVELRCDPISGHTALYWYRQSLGQGLEFLIYFQGNSAPDKSGLPSDRFSAERTGGSVSTLTIQRTQQEDSAVYLCASSLGFTGTGELFFGEGSRLTVL.

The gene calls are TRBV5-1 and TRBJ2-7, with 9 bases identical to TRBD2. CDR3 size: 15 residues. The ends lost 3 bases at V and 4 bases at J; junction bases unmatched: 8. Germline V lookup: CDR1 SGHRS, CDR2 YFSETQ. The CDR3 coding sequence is TGCGCCAGCAGCTCGCCCCGGGGACTAGCATACGAGCAGTACTTC. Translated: CASSSPRGLAYEQYF.

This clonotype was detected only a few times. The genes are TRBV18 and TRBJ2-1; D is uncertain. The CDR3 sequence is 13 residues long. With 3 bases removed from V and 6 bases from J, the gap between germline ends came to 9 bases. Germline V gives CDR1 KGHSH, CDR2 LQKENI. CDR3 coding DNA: TGTGCCAGCTCACCGTCAGTGGCCAATGAGCAGTTCTTC. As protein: CASSPSVANEQFF.

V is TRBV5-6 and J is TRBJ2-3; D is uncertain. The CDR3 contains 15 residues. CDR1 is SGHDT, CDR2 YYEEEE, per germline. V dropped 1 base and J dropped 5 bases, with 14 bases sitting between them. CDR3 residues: CASSLPVPEGDTQYF. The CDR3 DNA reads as TGTGCCAGCAGCTTGCCGGTTCCCGAAGGAGATACGCAGTATTTT.

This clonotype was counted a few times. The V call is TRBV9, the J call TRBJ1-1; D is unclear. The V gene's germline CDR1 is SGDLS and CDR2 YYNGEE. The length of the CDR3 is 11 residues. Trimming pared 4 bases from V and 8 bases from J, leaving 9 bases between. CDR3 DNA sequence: TGTGCCAGCAGCCCTGGAAAAGAAGCTTTCTTT. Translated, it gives CASSPGKEAFF.

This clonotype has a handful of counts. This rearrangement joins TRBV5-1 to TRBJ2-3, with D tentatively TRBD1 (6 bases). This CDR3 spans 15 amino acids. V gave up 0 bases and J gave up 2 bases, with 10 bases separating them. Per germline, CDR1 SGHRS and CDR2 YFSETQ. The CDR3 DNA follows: TGCGCCAGCAGCTTGGGTTGGGGGCCCACAGATACGCAGTATTTT. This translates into CASSLGWGPTDTQYF.

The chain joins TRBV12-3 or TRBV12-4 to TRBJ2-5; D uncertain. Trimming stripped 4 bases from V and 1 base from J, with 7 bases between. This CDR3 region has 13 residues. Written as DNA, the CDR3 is TGTGCCAGCAGTTATACCGGCCAAGAGACCCAGTACTTC. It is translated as CASSYTGQETQYF.